A selection of T cell receptor beta chains follows, all from one sample in a study of regulatory T cells in long-lasting Graves disease. TCRdb reprocessed the multiplex PCR reads via MiXCR and lists one record per CDR3 protein. The sample contains about 610,000 distinct CDR3 sequences, about 16% of which appear only once. These data are also associated with another study on T cells in Graves' hyperthyroidism and ophthalmopathy.

The sequencing here drew on peripheral blood mononuclear cells (PBMCs), taken at new diagnosis, from a patient treated with antithyroid drugs. All receptors derive from a man in his late teens or twenties with Graves disease. Both conserved end residues are part of each CDR3. Fields, in order: D gene, clone size, J gene, V gene, CDR3 protein, CDR3 DNA. A D gene is named only where the DNA matches it firmly. Only part of the rows carry a size: once, few, many, or a class if the clone is expanded.

.,.,TRBJ2-4,TRBV14,CASSQDWQGTIQYF,TGTGCCAGCAGCCAAGATTGGCAGGGGACCATTCAGTACTTC
.,.,TRBJ1-4,TRBV20-1,CSAREGGGEKLFF,TGCAGTGCTAGAGAAGGCGGGGGTGAAAAACTGTTTTTT
TRBD1,few,TRBJ2-3,TRBV18,CASSPRQGIDTQYF,TGTGCCAGCTCACCGAGACAGGGGATAGATACGCAGTATTTT
TRBD1,many,TRBJ2-5,TRBV2,CASSWTGLTQETQYF,TGTGCCAGCAGTTGGACAGGGTTGACCCAAGAGACCCAGTACTTC
.,many,TRBJ1-5,TRBV27,CASSSTESNQPQHF,TGTGCCAGCAGTTCCACAGAAAGCAATCAGCCCCAGCATTTT
TRBD2,many,TRBJ2-7,TRBV6-1,CASSEDGQRGSYEQYF,TGTGCCAGCAGTGAAGACGGGCAGCGGGGCTCCTACGAGCAGTACTTC
.,few,TRBJ1-5,TRBV19,CASSMLGQPQHF,TGTGCCAGTAGTATGTTGGGACAGCCCCAGCATTTT
TRBD2,few,TRBJ2-5,TRBV29-1,CSVWTSGRVQETQYF,TGCAGCGTTTGGACTAGCGGGAGGGTCCAAGAGACCCAGTACTTC
.,many,TRBJ2-7,TRBV20-1,CSARSGGWGAYEQYF,TGCAGTGCTAGATCCGGAGGGTGGGGGGCTTACGAGCAGTACTTC
TRBD1,few,TRBJ2-1,TRBV12-3/TRBV12-4,CASSLIGQGANEQFF,TGTGCCAGCAGTTTAATTGGACAGGGGGCTAATGAGCAGTTCTTC
.,many,TRBJ1-2,TRBV25-1,CASSRDYYGYTF,TGTGCCAGCAGCAGGGATTACTATGGCTACACCTTC
TRBD1,many,TRBJ2-5,TRBV12-3/TRBV12-4,CASSFQGARETQYF,TGTGCCAGCAGCTTTCAGGGGGCGCGGGAGACCCAGTACTTC
.,.,TRBJ1-2,TRBV30,CAAKFWANYGYTF,TGTGCCGCGAAATTCTGGGCTAACTATGGCTACACCTTC
TRBD2,.,TRBJ2-1,TRBV6-1,CAAQRSGRANEQFF,TGTGCCGCCCAGCGGAGCGGGAGGGCCAATGAGCAGTTCTTC
.,many,TRBJ2-1,TRBV5-1,CASSTAPNNEQFF,TGCGCCAGCAGTACGGCTCCCAACAATGAGCAGTTCTTC
TRBD2,.,TRBJ2-7,TRBV5-1,CASSLAGVPTYEQYF,TGCGCCAGCAGCCTAGCGGGAGTCCCTACCTACGAGCAGTACTTC
TRBD2,many,TRBJ2-7,TRBV6-1,CATVKRDSYEQYF,TGTGCTACTGTTAAGCGGGACTCCTACGAGCAGTACTTC
TRBD2,few,TRBJ2-7,TRBV4-1,CASRGLAGDYEQYF,TGCGCCAGCCGGGGACTAGCGGGTGACTACGAGCAGTACTTC
.,few,TRBJ1-2,TRBV9,CASSVVPHGYTF,TGTGCCAGCAGCGTAGTCCCCCATGGCTACACCTTC
TRBD2,.,TRBJ2-1,TRBV2,CASRLAGGYNEQFF,TGTGCCAGCAGACTAGCGGGAGGTTACAATGAGCAGTTCTTC
TRBD1,many,TRBJ2-7,TRBV29-1,CSVLGQGTATYEQYF,TGCAGCGTGCTAGGACAGGGGACGGCTACCTACGAGCAGTACTTC
TRBD2,.,TRBJ2-7,TRBV4-1,CASSQRTSSQYEQYF,TGCGCCAGCAGCCAACGGACTAGCTCACAATACGAGCAGTACTTC
.,.,TRBJ2-6,TRBV3-1,CASSQDQGTGANVLTF,TGTGCCAGCAGCCAAGATCAGGGTACTGGGGCCAACGTCCTGACTTTC
.,many,TRBJ2-1,TRBV28,CASSLSAGGGMNEQFF,TGTGCCAGCAGTTTAAGCGCCGGGGGAGGAATGAATGAGCAGTTCTTC
TRBD2,.,TRBJ2-3,TRBV5-1,CASNLGTSEDTDTQYF,TGCGCCAGCAACCTCGGGACTAGCGAGGACACAGATACGCAGTATTTT
.,few,TRBJ1-5,TRBV24-1,CATSDGDQPQHF,TGTGCCACCAGTGATGGGGATCAGCCCCAGCATTTT
.,many,TRBJ2-3,TRBV27,CASSFPNGTSSTDTQYF,TGTGCCAGCAGTTTCCCAAACGGGACTTCTAGCACAGATACGCAGTATTTT
.,few,TRBJ1-5,TRBV19,CASSADVRAYSNQPQHF,TGTGCCAGTAGTGCAGATGTCAGGGCTTATAGCAATCAGCCCCAGCATTTT
TRBD1,.,TRBJ1-4,TRBV18,CASSPQTGDSEKLFF,TGTGCCAGCTCACCACAGACAGGGGACAGTGAAAAACTGTTTTTT
TRBD1,many,TRBJ2-7,TRBV18,CASSPLGTAYEQYF,TGTGCCAGCTCACCACTCGGGACAGCCTACGAGCAGTACTTC
TRBD1,many,TRBJ2-7,TRBV28,CASSLKGQAISYEQYF,TGTGCCAGCAGTTTAAAGGGACAGGCTATCTCCTACGAGCAGTACTTC
TRBD1,few,TRBJ2-7,TRBV9,CASSVGDRPIVYEQYF,TGTGCCAGCAGCGTAGGGGACAGGCCTATAGTCTACGAGCAGTACTTC
.,few,TRBJ1-4,TRBV7-2,CASSLVPSGLGQDVINEKLFF,TGTGCCAGCAGCTTAGTCCCTAGCGGCCTCGGGCAGGATGTAATTAATGAAAAACTGTTTTTT
.,few,TRBJ1-5,TRBV19,CASSPRRDQNQPQHF,TGTGCCAGTAGTCCTCGCCGGGACCAAAATCAGCCCCAGCATTTT
.,many,TRBJ2-1,TRBV7-9,CASSPAGSGNEQFF,TGTGCCAGCAGCCCCGCCGGGAGCGGAAATGAGCAGTTCTTC
TRBD2,.,TRBJ2-3,TRBV12-3/TRBV12-4,CASSPQSAGATDTQYF,TGTGCCAGCAGTCCCCAATCAGCGGGGGCCACAGATACGCAGTATTTT
TRBD1,.,TRBJ2-7,TRBV5-1,CASSVTGVSLSSGSYEQYF,TGCGCCAGCAGCGTCACAGGGGTATCGTTGTCTTCAGGCTCCTACGAGCAGTACTTC
.,few,TRBJ2-1,TRBV6-1,CASSPRDLHNEQFF,TGTGCCAGCAGTCCCCGGGACCTTCACAATGAGCAGTTCTTC
.,many,TRBJ2-3,TRBV2,CASSEAGPFTDTQYF,TGTGCCAGCAGTGAAGCGGGGCCTTTCACAGATACGCAGTATTTT
TRBD2,many,TRBJ2-3,TRBV3-1,CASSPGLVTDTQYF,TGTGCCAGCAGCCCCGGACTAGTGACAGATACGCAGTATTTT
.,.,TRBJ2-6,TRBV19,CASRLKTTGNRYSGANVLTF,TGTGCCAGTAGGCTCAAAACCACAGGGAATCGTTACTCTGGGGCCAACGTCCTGACTTTC
.,.,TRBJ2-3,TRBV5-1,CASSFLGENTDTQYF,TGCGCCAGCAGCTTTCTGGGGGAAAACACAGATACGCAGTATTTT
.,.,TRBJ2-1,TRBV3-1,CASSPFVGEYNEQFF,TGTGCCAGCAGCCCCTTTGTAGGAGAATACAATGAGCAGTTCTTC
TRBD1,few,TRBJ2-7,TRBV7-9,CASSLVQGEEQYF,TGTGCCAGCAGCTTAGTACAGGGGGAGGAGCAGTACTTC
TRBD1,many,TRBJ1-2,TRBV12-3/TRBV12-4,CASSPDRGGGYTF,TGTGCCAGCAGCCCTGACAGGGGTGGTGGCTACACCTTC
TRBD1,few,TRBJ2-3,TRBV6-1,CASSPDRGLADTQYF,TGTGCCAGCAGTCCCGACAGGGGGCTTGCAGATACGCAGTATTTT
.,few,TRBJ1-5,TRBV5-8,CASSPRTDPSNQPQHF,TGTGCCAGCAGCCCTCGGACAGACCCTAGCAATCAGCCCCAGCATTTT
TRBD1,few,TRBJ1-2,TRBV20-1,CSAIVTGQGNGYTF,TGCAGTGCTATAGTCACGGGACAGGGTAATGGCTACACCTTC
.,many,TRBJ1-1,TRBV7-3,CASSPTGMVDTEAFF,TGTGCCAGCAGCCCCACCGGGATGGTGGACACTGAAGCTTTCTTT
.,many,TRBJ1-5,TRBV24-1,CATSDRTSPGQPQHF,TGTGCCACCAGTGATCGGACATCCCCGGGTCAGCCCCAGCATTTT
.,.,TRBJ2-7,TRBV28,CASCLSAGEQYF,TGTGCCAGCTGCCTTAGCGCGGGGGAGCAGTACTTC
.,.,TRBJ2-5,TRBV20-1,CSALFETQYF,TGCAGTGCGTTATTTGAGACCCAGTACTTC
.,many,TRBJ1-2,TRBV20-1,CSASLSDYGYTF,TGCAGTGCTAGTCTGTCCGACTATGGCTACACCTTC